This record looks at one T cell receptor (beta chain) sequence and its context. Its antigen is unknown. These data originate in a study of lymphopenia after photon versus proton radiotherapy. Study observations and caveats: Relative stability marked proton patients; photon patients lost diversity and naive cells. After lymphocyte nadir, photon-treated repertoires showed oligoclonal expansion, especially CD8+ Temra. Only patients who died were analyzed for survival; proton advantage is unproven. Post-nadir TCR diversity decline inversely tracked overall survival among those who died.

Trimming pared 2 bases from V and 0 bases from J, leaving 4 bases between. Germline assignment: CDR1 MGHDK and CDR2 SYGVNS. CDR3 length: 13 amino acids. Some clones are missing from TCRdb's copy, which holds only in-frame ones; the method was immunoSEQ multiplex PCR. The sample holds about 33,000 clones; roughly nine tenths are singletons and the top ten take 6.8%. The sequence was collected from a woman aged 45 to 65 with pancreatic cancer. The chain carries TRBV25-1 and TRBJ1-2; D is unresolved. Source: peripheral blood, taken from a patient treated with photon-based radiotherapy. Here the CDR3 reads CASSELANYGYTF. CDR3 DNA sequence: TGTGCCAGCAGTGAACTAGCTAACTATGGCTACACCTTC.